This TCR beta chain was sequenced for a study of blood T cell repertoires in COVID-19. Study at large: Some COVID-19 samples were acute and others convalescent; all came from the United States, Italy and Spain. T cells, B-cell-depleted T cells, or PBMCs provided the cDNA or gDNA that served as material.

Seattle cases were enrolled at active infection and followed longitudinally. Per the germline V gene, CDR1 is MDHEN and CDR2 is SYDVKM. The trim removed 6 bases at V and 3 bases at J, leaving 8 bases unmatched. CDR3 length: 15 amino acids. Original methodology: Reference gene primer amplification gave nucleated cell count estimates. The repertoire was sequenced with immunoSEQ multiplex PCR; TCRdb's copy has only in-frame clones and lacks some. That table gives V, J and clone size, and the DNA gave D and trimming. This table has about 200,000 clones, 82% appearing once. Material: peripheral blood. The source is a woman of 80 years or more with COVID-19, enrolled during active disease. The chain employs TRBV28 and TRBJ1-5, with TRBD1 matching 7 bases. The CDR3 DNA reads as TGTGCCAGCAGCCCTTCAGGGGGTCTCAATCAGCCCCAGCATTTT. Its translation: CASSPSGGLNQPQHF.